A selection of T cell receptor beta chains follows, all from one sample in a study of blood T cell repertoires in COVID-19. The repertoire was sequenced with immunoSEQ multiplex PCR; TCRdb's copy has only in-frame clones and lacks some. The data contain 150,000 to 200,000 clones, around 87% of them seen just once; the ten biggest clones take up roughly 3.3%. The sequenced material came from peripheral blood. These TCRs come from a young man with active or convalescent COVID-19. Each CDR3 is given with its conserved first and last residue. The D gene is left open where the match is weak. Clone size is shown for a subset of rows, as once, few, many or a class of expanded clone.

j_call clone_size d_call v_call cdr3_nt cdr3_aa
TRBJ1-3 - - TRBV18 TGTGCCAGCTCACCAACCGACAGCTCTGGAAACACCATATATTTT CASSPTDSSGNTIYF
TRBJ2-7 - TRBD1 TRBV24-1 TGTGCCACCAGCCGACAGGGCGAGCAGTACTTC CATSRQGEQYF
TRBJ1-1 - - TRBV13 TGTGCCAGCAGCTTATCTAGGAACACTGAAGCTTTCTTT CASSLSRNTEAFF
TRBJ1-1 - - TRBV7-2 TGTGCCAGCAGCTTTAGCCCCTCCACTGAAGCTTTCTTT CASSFSPSTEAFF
TRBJ1-1 - TRBD1 TRBV5-1 TGCGCCAGCTCCGAGGGGGCCAACCTGAACACTGAAGCTTTCTTT CASSEGANLNTEAFF
TRBJ1-2 once - TRBV7-2 TGTGCCAGCAGCTCGGGCAGGGGAAACTATGGCTACACCTTC CASSSGRGNYGYTF
TRBJ2-1 - - TRBV2 TGTGCCAGCAGGGGATCAGGTATAAGGGGTGAGCAGTTCTTC CASRGSGIRGEQFF
TRBJ2-2 - - TRBV7-2 TGTGCCAGCAGCTTTTTGGGGGGGAACACCGGGGAGCTGTTTTTT CASSFLGGNTGELFF
TRBJ1-5 - - TRBV4-1 TGCGCCAGCAGCCAAGAAATCCCCCCGACAATTAATCAGCCCCAGCATTTT CASSQEIPPTINQPQHF
TRBJ2-6 - - TRBV13 TGTGCCAGCAGCTCAGACAGCGACTTTTCTGGGGCCAACGTCCTGACTTTC CASSSDSDFSGANVLTF
TRBJ2-3 - TRBD2 TRBV9 TGTGCCAGCAGCGTAGGATCGGGGGGAATAACCAGCACAGATACGCAGTATTTT CASSVGSGGITSTDTQYF
TRBJ1-1 - - TRBV19 TGTGCCAGTAGTGTCCTGGGACAAATTGAAGCTTTCTTT CASSVLGQIEAFF
TRBJ2-1 - TRBD2 TRBV2 TGTGCCAGCAGCCGGGGGGGGCTAGCGGGGAAGAACAATGAGCAGTTCTTC CASSRGGLAGKNNEQFF
TRBJ2-3 - TRBD2 TRBV19 TGTGCCAGTAGGCCCATGGGTAGCGGGGGGACAGGTACGCAGTATTTT CASRPMGSGGTGTQYF
TRBJ1-2 - TRBD1 TRBV19 TGTGCCAGTAGTATAGGAGGGGGCTTCCAGGCTGGCTACACCTTC CASSIGGGFQAGYTF
TRBJ1-2 - - TRBV4-2 TGTGCCAGCAGCCAAGGGGCCCAGGGTCCCTATGGCTACACCTTC CASSQGAQGPYGYTF
TRBJ1-2 - - TRBV3-1/TRBV3-2 TGTGCCAGCAGCCTGGGCAATTACAGGACCTATGGCTACACCTTC CASSLGNYRTYGYTF
TRBJ1-4 - - TRBV5-1 TGCGCCAGCAGCTTGGCCGGGGATCGTGAAAAACTGTTTTTT CASSLAGDREKLFF
TRBJ2-5 - TRBD1 TRBV7-9 TGTGCCAGCAGCTTAGTGACGGGACAGCCCCAAGAGACCCAGTACTTC CASSLVTGQPQETQYF
TRBJ1-5 few TRBD1 TRBV5-5 TGTGCCAGCAGCCAAGGGACAGCGATAAATCAGCCCCAGCATTTT CASSQGTAINQPQHF
TRBJ1-3 - - TRBV6-6 TGTGCCAGCAGTTACTCCCATTCCTCTGGAAACACCATATATTTT CASSYSHSSGNTIYF
TRBJ2-5 - - TRBV5-5 TGTGCCAGCAGCCGCGTTGGACTGAGCCAAGAGACCCAGTACTTC CASSRVGLSQETQYF
TRBJ2-5 - - TRBV12-5 TGTGCTAGTGGAGCAGGGCTTGGGGAGACCCAGTACTTC CASGAGLGETQYF
TRBJ1-2 - - TRBV6-6 TGTGCCAGCAGTTTCAGTGGCTACACCTTC CASSFSGYTF
TRBJ2-7 - TRBD1 TRBV29-1 TGCAGCGCGGGGACAGGAGCCTACGAGCAGTACTTC CSAGTGAYEQYF
TRBJ2-5 - TRBD2 TRBV7-3 TGTGCCAGCAGCTTAACCCCTAGCGGGAGGGAGACCCAGTACTTC CASSLTPSGRETQYF
TRBJ1-2 - - TRBV5-5 TGTGCCAGCAGTCGGGGGAGTAGTGCCGATTATGGCTACACCTTC CASSRGSSADYGYTF
TRBJ1-4 - - TRBV24-1 TGTGCCACCAGTGACCCCGGAGGGCCTAATGAAAAACTGTTTTTT CATSDPGGPNEKLFF
TRBJ2-3 - TRBD2 TRBV5-4 TGTGCCAGCAGCTTGGGACTAGCGGGAGGTGTGGCAGATACGCAGTATTTT CASSLGLAGGVADTQYF
TRBJ1-1 - - TRBV27 TGTGCCAGCAGTTTGGACGGGAACGTTCCTGAAGCTTTCTTT CASSLDGNVPEAFF
TRBJ2-1 - - TRBV13 TGTGCCAGCAGCTCCCGGGGAGGGGGTCGGAATGAGCAGTTCTTC CASSSRGGGRNEQFF
TRBJ2-3 - TRBD2 TRBV11-2 TGTGCCAGCGGACGGGGGGGCCCAAGCACAGATACGCAGTATTTT CASGRGGPSTDTQYF
TRBJ1-2 - - TRBV24-1 TGTGCCACCAGTGGGGTAGGGGATGCTAACTATGGCTACACCTTC CATSGVGDANYGYTF
TRBJ2-3 - - TRBV19 TGTGCCAGTAGTATGGGACTCCACACAGATACGCAGTATTTT CASSMGLHTDTQYF
TRBJ1-1 - - TRBV24-1 TGTGCCACCAGTGGGCCAGGTTTTACTGAAGCTTTCTTT CATSGPGFTEAFF
TRBJ2-3 - TRBD1 TRBV7-3 TGTGCCAGCAGCAACCCCGGGACAGGGGTGGATACGCAGTATTTT CASSNPGTGVDTQYF
TRBJ2-3 many - TRBV6-2/TRBV6-3 TGTGCCAGCAGTGCCCCAGGGAGCACAGATACGCAGTATTTT CASSAPGSTDTQYF
TRBJ1-1 few TRBD1 TRBV30 TGTGCCTGGAGTGCAGACGAGGGGGCGAACACTGAAGCTTTCTTT CAWSADEGANTEAFF
TRBJ2-5 - - TRBV11-3 TGTGCCAGCAGCCCCAGATCAGACAGCCTCGGGGAGACCCAGTACTTC CASSPRSDSLGETQYF
TRBJ1-5 - TRBD1 TRBV4-2 TGTGCCAGCAGCCGCGACAGGGAGTATCAGCCCCAGCATTTT CASSRDREYQPQHF
TRBJ1-1 - TRBD1 TRBV20-1 TGCAGTGCCGTGACAGGGGGAGAAGCTTTCTTT CSAVTGGEAFF
TRBJ1-1 - - TRBV7-9 TGTGCCAGCAGCCCGACAGCGATGAACACTGAAGCTTTCTTT CASSPTAMNTEAFF
TRBJ2-5 - TRBD2 TRBV5-1 TGCGCCAGCAGCCAGAGCGGGAGGGCCGCGGAGACCCAGTACTTC CASSQSGRAAETQYF
TRBJ2-7 - - TRBV28 TGTGCCAGCAAAACCGGGACTGGCTTCGGAGAGCAGTACTTC CASKTGTGFGEQYF
TRBJ2-2 - TRBD2 TRBV5-1 TGCGCCAGCAGCTCGGGACTAGCGGGGGCCCTCAACACCGGGGAGCTGTTTTTT CASSSGLAGALNTGELFF
TRBJ2-7 - TRBD2 TRBV27 TGTGCCAGCAGTGCCTGGACTAGCGGGGGGCCTTACGAGCAGTACTTC CASSAWTSGGPYEQYF
TRBJ2-2 - - TRBV2 TGTGCCAGCAGTGTTGGACAGAGCGGGGAGCTGTTTTTT CASSVGQSGELFF
TRBJ1-1 - - TRBV30 TGTGCCTGGAGAGATACCAGAGGAGCTTTCTTT CAWRDTRGAFF
TRBJ2-7 - - TRBV18 TGTGCCAGCTCACCTTGGGTGGCGACGGAGTACTACGAGCAGTACTTC CASSPWVATEYYEQYF
TRBJ1-2 - - TRBV27 TGTGCCAGCAGTTCATTCCTCGGGAGTCAGGGTACTAGAGGCTACACCTTC CASSSFLGSQGTRGYTF
TRBJ2-1 many - TRBV4-2 TGTGCCAGCAGCCAAGACGGGAGTGAGCAGTTCTTC CASSQDGSEQFF
TRBJ2-1 many TRBD2 TRBV5-7 TGTGCCAGCAGCTTGGCCTTGTTGCGGGAGTACGGCAATGAGCAGTTCTTC CASSLALLREYGNEQFF
TRBJ2-3 - - TRBV19 TGTGCCAGTAGTATTTGGCGGGATACGCAGTATTTT CASSIWRDTQYF
TRBJ1-5 - - TRBV24-1 TGTGCCACCAGTGACTTGCAGGGACTGCCCCAGCATTTT CATSDLQGLPQHF
TRBJ2-3 - TRBD2 TRBV5-4 TGTGCCAGCACCCCGGGGGGTTGGACAGATACGCAGTATTTT CASTPGGWTDTQYF
TRBJ2-2 - - TRBV15 TGTGCCACCAGCAGGGGCAACACCGGGGAGCTGTTTTTT CATSRGNTGELFF
TRBJ1-2 - TRBD1 TRBV2 TGTGCCGGAACGACAGGGCTTGGTGGCTACACCTTC CAGTTGLGGYTF
TRBJ2-5 - - TRBV5-8 TGTGCCAGCAGCTTGAAGGGGGTGGAGACCCAGTACTTC CASSLKGVETQYF
TRBJ2-7 - TRBD2 TRBV19 TGTGCCAGTAGTAGGGGGGGGAGAGGCGACGAGCAGTACTTC CASSRGGRGDEQYF